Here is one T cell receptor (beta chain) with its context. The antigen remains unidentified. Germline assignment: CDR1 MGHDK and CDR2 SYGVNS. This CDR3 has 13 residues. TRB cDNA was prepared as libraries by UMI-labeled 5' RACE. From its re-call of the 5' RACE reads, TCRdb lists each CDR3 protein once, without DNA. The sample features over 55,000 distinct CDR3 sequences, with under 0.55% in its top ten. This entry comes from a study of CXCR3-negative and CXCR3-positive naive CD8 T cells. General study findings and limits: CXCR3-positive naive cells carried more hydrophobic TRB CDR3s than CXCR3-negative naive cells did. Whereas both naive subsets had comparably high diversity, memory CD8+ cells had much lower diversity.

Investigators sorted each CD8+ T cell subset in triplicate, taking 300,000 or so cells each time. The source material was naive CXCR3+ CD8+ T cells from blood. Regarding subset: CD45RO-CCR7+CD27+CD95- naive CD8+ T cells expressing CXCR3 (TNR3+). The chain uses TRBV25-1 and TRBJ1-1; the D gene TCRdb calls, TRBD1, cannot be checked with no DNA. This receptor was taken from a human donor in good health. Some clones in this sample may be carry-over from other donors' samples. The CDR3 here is CASSQGVWAEAFF.